This T cell receptor beta chain was identified in a study of cytomegalovirus exposure and HLA in healthy donors. This CDR3 is 11 amino acids long. The germline V and J ends were trimmed by 7 bases and 3 bases, with 6 bases remaining between them. Germline lookup yields CDR1 MNHNS and CDR2 SASEGT. 13 Jbeta primers and 60 Vbeta primers were used for the PCR. Sequencing was performed with immunoSEQ multiplex PCR; in TCRdb, only in-frame clones are kept and a portion is missing. The sample comprises around 99,000 clones, roughly 70% of which are singletons, and 14% rests with the top ten. The chain carries TRBV6-1 and TRBJ1-2; the D is unclear. Sequenced: PBMCs. This sequence originates from a woman aged 40 to 50 in good health and CMV-seropositive. The CDR3 DNA reads TGTGCCAGCAACAGCCACTATGGCTACACCTTC. Amino acid sequence: CASNSHYGYTF.